The 6 T cell receptor beta chains below were found in one sample sequenced in a study of CD8 T cells in ankylosing spondylitis. Study-wide points: Ankylosing spondylitis blood appeared to be characterized by a TCR beta motif of eight highly homologous variants.

What these receptors recognize is not known. One entry per CDR3 protein, called by TCRdb with MiXCR from the 5' RACE reads. The sample lists some 700,000 distinct CDR3 sequences; around 19% were seen once. Source material: blood, either unsorted or a sorted T cell fraction (not recorded which). These receptors all come from a male donor with ankylosing spondylitis.

The chain is built from TRBV6-2 or TRBV6-3 and TRBJ2-5; a possible D gene is TRBD2 (6 bases). CDR1 is MNHEY and CDR2 is SVGEGT in the germline V gene. Trimming left V 4 bases short and J 5 bases short, with 11 bases between. This CDR3 is 13 amino acids long. This CDR3 reads CASSFPGLETQYF. The DNA for the CDR3 is TGTGCCAGCAGTTTCCCGGGACTGGAGACCCAGTACTTC.

The rearrangement joins TRBV7-2 to TRBJ2-4, with D uncertain. Trimming removed 5 bases from V and 7 bases from J, with 6 bases in between. Germline CDR1 reads SGHTA; CDR2 reads FQGNSA. CDR3 size: 11 residues. The CDR3 sequence is CASSANNIQYF. For the CDR3, the DNA is TGTGCCAGCAGCGCAAATAACATTCAGTACTTC.

The chain employs TRBV7-2 and TRBJ2-3; D is undetermined. Trimming shortened V by 2 bases and J by 9 bases, and 9 bases separated the two germline ends. Germline V gives CDR1 SGHTA, CDR2 FQGNSA. CDR3 length: 12 residues. CDR3 coding DNA: TGTGCCAGCAGCTTAAGTCAGGACACGCAGTATTTT. Protein product: CASSLSQDTQYF.

This chain joins TRBV9 and TRBJ1-1, with a tentative D call TRBD1 (6 bases). Deletions cut 2 bases from V and 4 bases from J, with 9 bases between. The germline gives CDR1 SGDLS, CDR2 YYNGEE. The CDR3 extends over 13 amino acids. The CDR3 loop reads CASSVTGSTEAFF. The DNA for the CDR3 is TGTGCCAGCAGCGTTACAGGGAGCACTGAAGCTTTCTTT.

This clonotype was picked up a small number of times. CDR3 sequence (DNA): TGTGCCAGCACCTCCGGGACAGGGGCTCGCGAGCAGTACTTC. Amino acids: CASTSGTGAREQYF. V gene TRBV6-1 combines with J gene TRBJ2-7; TRBD1 agrees at 10 bases. The length of the CDR3 is 14 residues. From germline, CDR1 is MNHNS and CDR2 SASEGT. The J segment lost 6 bases and the V segment lost 7 bases, leaving 9 bases of the junction unmatched.

The rearrangement joins TRBV20-1 to TRBJ1-5; D remains ambiguous. There are 13 residues in the CDR3. Per germline, CDR1 DFQATT and CDR2 SNEGSKA (reference sequence). V lost 3 bases to trimming and J lost 3 bases, with 9 bases between them. The CDR3 here is CSASFGINQPQHF. CDR3 bases: TGCAGTGCTAGCTTCGGAATCAATCAGCCCCAGCATTTT.